Listed here is a single T cell receptor beta chain. Its specificity is unknown. Measured with immunoSEQ multiplex PCR; TCRdb has only the in-frame clones, and not every one. The data hold about 28,000 clones, with 90% observed a single time. Time point noted: approximately 12 months of natalizumab therapy. Controls were natalizumab-treated multiple sclerosis patients who did not develop PML, sampled longitudinally. The sample originates from a study of multiple sclerosis patients with progressive multifocal leukoencephalopathy. Regarding the study as a whole: Before and during natalizumab, the clones expanded at PML already existed. Findings may reflect JC virus infection or just general immunocompromise.

CDR3 length equals 15 residues. CDR1 MNHNS and CDR2 SASEGT come from the germline V gene. The V end lost 4 bases, the J end lost 10 bases, and 17 bases lay between the germline ends. The TCR originated in a human donor with multiple sclerosis. The chain uses TRBV6-1 and TRBJ1-6; weak D call: TRBD1 (6 bases). The sequenced sample was PBMCs, obtained from a patient treated with natalizumab. The CDR3 loop is CASSGVLSGASPLHF. CDR3 sequence (DNA): TGTGCCAGCAGTGGAGTCCTATCAGGGGCCTCACCCCTCCACTTT.